This T cell receptor beta chain was identified during a study of shared clonotypes between healthy human individuals. The overall study: CD4 naive and CD4 memory each took three plates per donor, while CD8 naive took two and CD8 memory one.

This CDR3 region has 13 residues. Germline CDR1 and CDR2: MNHEY and SMNVEV (reference sequence). J gave up 3 bases and V 6 bases, and 5 bases lay outside the gene matches. CD8 cells classed as naive were CD45RO-negative and positively selected for CCR7, excluding terminally differentiated effector memory CD45RA+ cells. Sorted-subset replicate PCR reactions were performed with about 210 ng DNA, corresponding to roughly 31,000 T cell genomes. Assay: immunoSEQ multiplex PCR; the TCRdb copy retains only in-frame clones and omits some. The table has 650,000 to 800,000 clones, under 95% seen once; the top ten hold roughly 22%. Points on this clone: What it binds is not known.

Whole-study findings and limits: Shared clonotypes across all four donors exceeded non-shared ones in generation probability.

The sequence derives from a man aged 25-40 years in good health. V gene TRBV27 combines with J gene TRBJ2-7, with 7 bases identical to TRBD1. The sequencing sample was made of naive CD8+ T cells sorted from blood. DNA of the CDR3: TGTGCCAGCAGGACAGGGATTTTCTACGAGCAGTACTTC. It yields the protein CASRTGIFYEQYF.